The 21 T cell receptor beta chains in this list originate from one sample, sequenced in a study of blood T cells in healthy people across ages (dated by TCRdb to about 2015). Library preparation used 5' RACE. The sequencer listed for this sample is Illumina HiSeq 2500. The second PCR ran for roughly 6 to 11 cycles and used a J-beta primer mix along with a sample-barcoded 5' primer. Using fastp trimming at Q25 and MiXCR clonotype assembly, TCRdb reanalyzed the public sequencing data and kept in-frame beta chains. Rows with one shared CDR3 protein collapse into an entry with the most common genes and DNA. The sample contains hundreds of thousands of distinct CDR3 sequences, 20% to 30% of them found a single time. The top ten clones comprise around 10% of the sample. These same data were also listed under a study on T cells of mothers and their children.

Sequences were obtained from blood. The receptor source for this set is a boy aged 5-17 years in good health.

Worth noting for this clonotype: It is likely a read error, because the conserved phenylalanine at the end of the CDR3 is missing. This chain uses TRBV7-2 with TRBJ2-3; D call uncertain. CDR1 and CDR2 (germline): SGHTA, FQGNSA. V lost 0 bases and J 3 bases, leaving 7 bases between the germline ends. CDR3 length equals 14 residues. CDR3 loop: CASSLALGTDTQYL. CDR3 nucleotide sequence: TGTGCCAGCAGCTTAGCGCTCGGTACAGATACGCAGTATCTT.

This clonotype came up a few times. The junction does not match germline at one end; this may be a read error. This chain links TRBV20-1 with TRBJ2-1, with D maybe TRBD2 (6 bases). Germline assignment: CDR1 DFQATT and CDR2 SNEGSKA (reference sequence). CDR3 length: 14 amino acids. The CDR3 is CSAYSRDSHNEQFF. The CDR3 nucleotides read TGCAGTGCCTATAGCCGGGACTCCCACAATGAGCAGTTCTTC.

Note on this clonotype: The germline gene is not matched at one end of the junction; a read error may be the cause. The chain carries TRBV20-1 and TRBJ2-1; 9 bases match TRBD2. Looked up from germline, CDR1 is DFQATT and CDR2 is SNEGSKA (reference sequence). The CDR3 covers 11 residues. The CDR3 nucleotides are TGCAGTGCTGGGGGACTAGCCATGAGGGTCTTC. It yields the protein CSAGGLAMRVF.

Only a few counts were recorded for this clonotype. V is TRBV3-1 and J is TRBJ1-1; 7 positions agree with TRBD1. Trimming at V came to 3 bases and at J to 1 base, leaving 20 bases not matched to a gene. The CDR3 sequence is 20 residues long. Germline V gene lookup returns CDR1 LGHDT and CDR2 YNNKEL (reference sequence). CDR3 sequence reads: CASSHRGGAGGDSRNTEAFF. For the CDR3, the DNA is TGTGCCAGCAGCCACCGCGGTGGGGCAGGGGGGGACAGTAGGAACACTGAAGCTTTCTTT.

This clonotype showed up just a few times. The rearrangement links TRBV7-9 to TRBJ1-1, with no clear D. The CDR3 has 13 amino acids. Trimming removed 4 bases from V and 6 bases from J, with 12 bases in between. Per the germline V gene, CDR1 is SEHNR and CDR2 is FQNEAQ (reference sequence). This chain's CDR3 is CASSSPPGAEAFF. CDR3 DNA sequence: TGTGCCAGCAGCTCCCCCCCGGGAGCTGAAGCTTTCTTT.

This chain links TRBV12-3 or TRBV12-4 with TRBJ2-2, with 9 bases fitting TRBD2. After removal of 7 bases from V and 3 bases from J, the junction contained 0 bases not matched to a gene. The CDR3 covers 13 residues. The CDR3 spells CASKREDTGELFF. The DNA for the CDR3 is TGTGCCAGCAAGCGGGAGGACACCGGGGAGCTGTTTTTT.

The CDR3 spells CATSQNRGLETQYF. The CDR3, as DNA: TGTGCCACCAGTCAGAACAGGGGGCTAGAGACCCAGTACTTC. The V and J genes are TRBV15 and TRBJ2-5; 9 bases match TRBD1. Trimming at V came to 6 bases and at J to 4 bases, leaving 6 bases not matched to a gene. Germline V lookup: CDR1 LNHNV, CDR2 YYDKDF (reference sequence). The CDR3 runs 14 residues.

This clonotype was counted a few times. This sequence joins TRBV7-2 and TRBJ1-4; D gene ambiguous. Germline V CDR1 and CDR2: SGHTA, FQGNSA. This CDR3 comprises 14 residues. Trimming pared 4 bases from V and 8 bases from J, leaving 14 bases between. The CDR3 nucleotides read TGTGCCAGCAGCTCGAACGGGCCCGGCGAAAAACTGTTTTTT. It translates to CASSSNGPGEKLFF.

The rearrangement joins TRBV5-5 to TRBJ2-6; tentatively, D is TRBD1 (5 bases). V was pared by 0 bases and J by 0 bases, with 7 bases between. Germline V gene sequence: CDR1 SGHKS, CDR2 YYEKEE (reference sequence). CDR3 length: 16 amino acids. The CDR3 here is CASSLGQSSGANVLTF. CDR3 nucleotide sequence: TGTGCCAGCAGCTTGGGACAGAGCTCTGGGGCCAACGTCCTGACTTTC.

The table lists this clonotype with many counts. The chain combines TRBV20-1 with TRBJ1-2; possible D gene TRBD1, 6 bases. Trimming took 0 bases from V and 8 from J, leaving 10 bases between them. The CDR3 is 12 amino acids. Per germline, CDR1 DFQATT and CDR2 SNEGSKA (reference sequence). The CDR3 sequence is CSARDAGAGYTF. The CDR3 DNA reads as TGCAGTGCTAGAGATGCAGGGGCGGGCTACACCTTC.

This clonotype was observed a few times. V gene TRBV7-2 combines with J gene TRBJ2-7; D is possibly TRBD1 or TRBD2 (5 bases each). The CDR3 runs 16 residues. Trimming removed 1 base from V and 0 bases from J, with 13 bases in between. Per germline, CDR1 SGHTA and CDR2 FQGNSA. CDR3 bases: TGTGCCAGCAGCTTAGGGGCCGGGACGGGCTCCTACGAGCAGTACTTC. Translating gives CASSLGAGTGSYEQYF.

The chain couples TRBV7-9 to TRBJ2-7, with TRBD2 matching over 11 bases. The CDR3 totals 16 residues. The junction had 10 bases not matched to a gene; V was cut back by 5 bases and J by 4 bases. Germline CDR1 reads SEHNR; CDR2 reads FQNEAQ (reference sequence). This CDR3 is CASSLGLGTSGYEQYF. CDR3 DNA sequence: TGTGCCAGCAGCCTAGGGTTAGGGACTAGCGGATACGAGCAGTACTTC.

This clonotype was observed at least ten times. The chain is built from TRBV28 and TRBJ2-5, with a tentative D call TRBD2 (6 bases). V was shortened by 2 bases and J by 2 bases, with 12 bases between the two germline ends. The CDR3 contains 15 residues. CDR1 and CDR2 from the germline V gene are MDHEN and SYDVKM. CDR3 DNA: TGTGCCAGCAGTTTAATTATAGCGGTTCAAGAGACCCAGTACTTC. Protein: CASSLIIAVQETQYF.

This clonotype showed up just a few times. V gene TRBV20-1 combines with J gene TRBJ2-1; 12 bases are a match to TRBD2. Germline CDR1 reads DFQATT; CDR2 reads SNEGSKA (reference sequence). The CDR3 runs 14 residues. Germline trimming cut 7 bases from V and 5 bases from J; bases unmatched to any gene: 6. The CDR3 protein is CSVLRLAGDNEQFF. DNA for the CDR3: TGCAGTGTTCTAAGACTAGCGGGGGACAATGAGCAGTTCTTC.

This clonotype turned up a few times. The V gene is TRBV5-1, the J gene TRBJ2-7; D tentatively fits TRBD1 or TRBD2 (5 bases each). The V gene's germline CDR1 is SGHRS and CDR2 YFSETQ. The ends were cut back, 5 bases at V and 0 bases at J, with 18 bases in the middle. The CDR3 totals 16 residues. DNA for the CDR3: TGCGCCAGCAGTCTAGAGGGACGTCCAAGCTCCTACGAGCAGTACTTC. Its translation: CASSLEGRPSSYEQYF.

The rearrangement uses TRBV6-2 or TRBV6-3 and TRBJ2-5; 8 positions match TRBD2. The CDR3 extends over 13 amino acids. The trim removed 10 bases at V and 5 bases at J, leaving 9 bases unmatched. Looked up from germline, CDR1 is MNHEY and CDR2 is SVGEGT. The CDR3 region has the DNA TGTGCCACCTCAAGCGGGAGATGGGAGACCCAGTACTTC. Translating gives CATSSGRWETQYF.

This clonotype was seen more than once but under ten times. V and J are TRBV6-5 and TRBJ2-3, with TRBD2 matching 10 bases. Germline V gene sequence: CDR1 MNHEY, CDR2 SVGAGI. The CDR3 contains 14 residues. V shed 6 bases, J shed 5 bases, and the junction held 5 bases outside the gene matches. The CDR3 DNA reads as TGTGCCAGCAGCCCCGGGACTAGCGTAGATACGCAGTATTTT. Translation gives CASSPGTSVDTQYF.

This clonotype was seen just once. DNA for the CDR3: TGTGCCAGCAGTTTAATTGCGGGAGAAACGGGAAATGAGCAGTTCTTC. Protein product: CASSLIAGETGNEQFF. The chain carries TRBV5-6 and TRBJ2-1; the match to TRBD2 covers 7 bases. V gave up 5 bases and J gave up 7 bases; unmatched junction bases: 15. The CDR3 sequence is 16 residues long. The germline V gene encodes CDR1 SGHDT and CDR2 YYEEEE. Full variable domain (rest looked up from reference TRBV5-6 and TRBJ2-1): DAGVTQSPTHLIKTRGQQVTLRCSPKSGHDTVSWYQQALGQGPQFIFQYYEEEERQRGNFPDRFSGHQFPNYSSELNVNALLLGDSALYLCASSLIAGETGNEQFFGPGTRLTVL.

This chain joins TRBV7-2 and TRBJ2-7; the match to TRBD2 covers 7 bases. V trimming: 5 bases; J trimming: 6 bases; junction bases outside the gene matches: 7. CDR1 and CDR2 (germline): SGHTA, FQGNSA. CDR3 length: 13 residues. CDR3 sequence reads: CASSPPSGGEQYF. As DNA, the CDR3 is TGTGCCAGCAGCCCTCCTTCGGGGGGCGAGCAGTACTTC.

V is TRBV7-4 and J is TRBJ2-5, with a possible D match to TRBD2 (5 bases). The J call may be faulty, since TRBJ2-7 better matches the DNA end. This CDR3 spans 18 amino acids. Germline V gene lookup returns CDR1 SGHVT and CDR2 SQSDAQ. CDR3 sequence reads: CASSLGGISGSRTYEQYF. In DNA form, the CDR3 reads TGTGCCAGCAGCTTAGGAGGAATTTCGGGGAGTCGAACCTACGAGCAGTACTTC.

Comments on this clonotype: Its ends do not fully match the called genes, so a read error is possible. The rearrangement uses TRBV7-8 and TRBJ2-1; D is tentatively TRBD1 or TRBD2 (5 bases each). This CDR3 is 11 amino acids long. Germline V CDR1 and CDR2: SGHVS, FQNEAQ. CDR3 sequence: CASSSGTLPYF. The CDR3 DNA sequence: TGTGCCAGCAGCTCCGGGACCCTGCCGTACTTC. The variable domain in full, completed from reference TRBV7-8 and TRBJ2-1, reads GAGVSQSPRYKVAKRGQDVALRCDPISGHVSLFWYQQALGQGPEFLTYFQNEAQLDKSGLPSDRFFAERPEGSVSTLKIQRTQQEDSAVYLCASSSGTLPYFGPGTRLTVL.